This note documents a single T cell receptor beta chain sequence. Its matching antigen is unknown. The CDR3 consists of 16 residues. Germline CDR1 DFQATT, CDR2 SNEGSKA (reference sequence). Trimming removed 1 base from V and 5 bases from J; junction bases left unmatched: 10. The data originate from a study of CD8 T cells in ankylosing spondylitis. Study-wide results and limits: Reports say disease-linked clones showed up significantly more in matched ankylosing spondylitis synovial fluid.

Each TCR beta library was made by quantitative 5'-RACE that incorporated molecular barcodes. TCRdb re-called the 5' RACE reads with MiXCR, one entry per CDR3 protein. The sample lists about 340,000 distinct CDR3 sequences; roughly 14% were seen once. The sample comprised blood, either unsorted or a sorted T cell fraction (not recorded which). The origin of this receptor is a male donor with ankylosing spondylitis or in good health (not recorded which). The chain recombines TRBV20-1 with TRBJ1-1, with 10 bases that match TRBD1. CDR3 region: CSARALGTGEGTEAFF. For the CDR3, the DNA is TGCAGTGCTAGAGCCCTAGGGACAGGGGAGGGGACTGAAGCTTTCTTT.